These T cell receptor beta chains were read from a single sample in a study of blood T cell repertoires in COVID-19. Measured with immunoSEQ multiplex PCR; TCRdb has only the in-frame clones, and not every one. Of approximately 73,000 clones listed, around nine tenths are singletons. The sequencing sample was made of peripheral blood. Receptors were obtained from an older woman with acute or convalescent COVID-19. The CDR3 runs from the conserved cysteine through the conserved F or W. D genes are given only for firm matches. Rows give clone size only sometimes, using once, few, many, or a class for an expanded clone.

>TRBJ1-1|.|TRBV18|.
TGTGCCAGCAGGATCGGACAGCCTAACACTGAAGCTTTCTTT
CASRIGQPNTEAFF
>TRBJ2-1|.|TRBV28|TRBD2
TGTGCCAGCAGGCCTTACTCCGGGACTAGTAGTCCCAGAGAGCAGTTCTTC
CASRPYSGTSSPREQFF
>TRBJ2-7|.|TRBV24-1|.
TGTGCCACCAGTGACGACGCTACGCGGGGCCAGCAGTACTTC
CATSDDATRGQQYF
>TRBJ2-3|.|TRBV19|.
TGTGCCAGTAGTAGGCTAGCAGCAGATACGCAGTATTTT
CASSRLAADTQYF
>TRBJ2-7|many|TRBV28|TRBD1
TGTGCCAGCAGTCTCACTCAGGGGGCGATTGAGCAGTACTTC
CASSLTQGAIEQYF
>TRBJ2-7|.|TRBV28|.
TGTGCCAGCAAACAGACAGACATATCCTACGAGCAGTACTTC
CASKQTDISYEQYF
>TRBJ2-1|once|TRBV11-1|TRBD2
TGTGCCAGCAGCTTCCACGGGGGGACCAATGAGCAGTTCTTC
CASSFHGGTNEQFF
>TRBJ2-2|.|TRBV30|.
TGTGCCTGGAGTCCCGACTCGAGGAACACCGGGGAGCTGTTTTTT
CAWSPDSRNTGELFF
>TRBJ1-2|.|TRBV9|.
TGTGCCAGCAGCCCAGTGAACGGGGATGGCTATGGCTACACCTTC
CASSPVNGDGYGYTF
>TRBJ2-1|.|TRBV7-9|TRBD2
TGTGCCAGCAGCCCCACTAGCGAACCTGTACGGTTCTTC
CASSPTSEPVRFF
>TRBJ2-7|.|TRBV7-2|.
TGTGCCAGCAGCTTAGTTCTCGGGACCTACGAGCAGTACTTC
CASSLVLGTYEQYF
>TRBJ2-3|.|TRBV5-8|TRBD2
TGTGCCAGCAGCTTGACGACTAGCGGGAGCGGCTCAGATACGCAGTATTTT
CASSLTTSGSGSDTQYF
>TRBJ2-3|.|TRBV10-2|.
TGCGCCAGCGAGGCCCTTCGCGCCGAGGGCACAGATACGCAGTATTTT
CASEALRAEGTDTQYF
>TRBJ2-1|.|TRBV6-2/TRBV6-3|.
TGTGCCAGCAGTTACTCACCGGGGTTTACAAACAATGAGCAGTTCTTC
CASSYSPGFTNNEQFF
>TRBJ2-7|once|TRBV5-6|.
TGTGCCAGCAGCTTGGCAGGGATCCACGAGCAGTACTTC
CASSLAGIHEQYF
>TRBJ1-3|.|TRBV5-4|.
TGTGCCAGCAGCTTGGGGGGCACCCGTCCCTTCTCTGGAAACACCATATATTTT
CASSLGGTRPFSGNTIYF
>TRBJ2-5|.|TRBV6-5|.
TGTGCCAGCAGTTACGTGAAGGGGTGGGTCCAAGAGACCCAGTACTTC
CASSYVKGWVQETQYF
>TRBJ2-1|few|TRBV6-6|.
TGTGCCAGCAGCCAGACTTCTGAGCAGTTCTTC
CASSQTSEQFF
>TRBJ2-3|.|TRBV7-2|.
TGTGCCAGCAGCTTAGCACACCCCACAGATACGCAGTATTTT
CASSLAHPTDTQYF
>TRBJ1-4|.|TRBV28|.
TGTGCCAGCACAGGGGATCCCCCCGGGAAACTGTTTTTT
CASTGDPPGKLFF
>TRBJ1-5|.|TRBV28|TRBD1
TGTGCCAGCACCCGACAGGGGATCTTGCAGCCCCAGCATTTT
CASTRQGILQPQHF
>TRBJ2-2|.|TRBV7-8|.
TGTGCCAGCAGCTTAGCGACCGTCGGAGCCGGGGAGCTGTTTTTT
CASSLATVGAGELFF
>TRBJ2-7|once|TRBV30|.
TGTGCCTGGAGTAATCAGTACGAGCAGTACTTC
CAWSNQYEQYF
>TRBJ2-2|.|TRBV7-3|.
TGTGCCAGCCGAGAATCGAACACCGGGGAGCTGTTTTTT
CASRESNTGELFF
>TRBJ2-7|.|TRBV11-3|.
TGTGCCAGCAGTCGAGACAGGTTATCCGAGCAGTACTTC
CASSRDRLSEQYF
>TRBJ2-1|.|TRBV11-2|.
TGTGCCAGCAGCTTAGTAGCGGACTCCTACAATGAGCAGTTCTTC
CASSLVADSYNEQFF
>TRBJ2-3|.|TRBV6-1|.
TGTGCCAGCAGTGAAGCTTACACAGATACGCAGTATTTT
CASSEAYTDTQYF
>TRBJ1-6|once|TRBV6-6|.
TGTGCCACTACAAACAGGGATAATTCACCCCTCCACTTT
CATTNRDNSPLHF
>TRBJ1-2|.|TRBV21-1|.
TGTGCCAGCAGCAAACAGGGGGCGGATACCTATGGCTACACCTTC
CASSKQGADTYGYTF
>TRBJ2-7|.|TRBV28|TRBD2
TGTGCCAGCAGGTTAGCGGGAGGCCTCTACGAGCAGTACTTC
CASRLAGGLYEQYF
>TRBJ2-7|.|TRBV11-2|.
TGTGCCAGCAGTCAGGTACGGGGGGAGCAGTACTTC
CASSQVRGEQYF
>TRBJ2-2|.|TRBV4-2|.
TGTGCCAGCAGCCAATCAGCGAACACCGGGGAGCTGTTTTTT
CASSQSANTGELFF
>TRBJ1-1|.|TRBV30|TRBD1
TGTGCCTGGAGTGACCCTCGGACAGGGAAACGCTCTGAAGCTTTCTTT
CAWSDPRTGKRSEAFF
>TRBJ1-1|.|TRBV28|TRBD1
TGTGCCAGCAGTTCCCCACAGGGGACTGAAGCTTTCTTT
CASSSPQGTEAFF
>TRBJ1-2|.|TRBV19|TRBD1
TGTGCCAGTAGTATCTCGGACAGGGGCGGCTATGGCTACACCTTC
CASSISDRGGYGYTF
>TRBJ1-3|.|TRBV9|TRBD1
TGTGCCAGCAGCGAGAGACAGGGTACCTCTGGAAACACCATATATTTT
CASSERQGTSGNTIYF
>TRBJ2-1|.|TRBV19|.
TGTGCCAGTAGTGTCGTAGGCGGTGAGCAGTTCTTC
CASSVVGGEQFF
>TRBJ2-7|.|TRBV18|.
TGTGCCAGCTCACGAAAGGACACACACTACGAGCAGTACTTC
CASSRKDTHYEQYF
>TRBJ1-1|once|TRBV18|TRBD1
TGTGCCAGCCACCCGGGACAGGGAGCGGGCATGGACACTGAAGCTTTCTTT
CASHPGQGAGMDTEAFF
>TRBJ1-6|.|TRBV7-2|TRBD1
TGTGCCAGCAGCTTAGTTGGGACAGGCTCAGGGTCACCCCTCCACTTT
CASSLVGTGSGSPLHF